This note documents a single TCR beta chain sequence. The antigen is undetermined. TCRdb's table, derived via immunoSEQ multiplex PCR, lists solely in-frame clones and lacks some. This table holds under 85,000 clones, over 80% found once. Germline values: CDR1 SGHKS, CDR2 YYEKEE (reference sequence). The CDR3 extends over 13 amino acids. V lost 4 bases and J 5 bases, leaving 12 bases between the germline ends. This sample was included in a study of OX40 agonist ivuxolimab in advanced cancers. As for the study in general: Ivuxolimab, an agonistic anti-OX40 (CD134) antibody, was given to patients. Study outcomes and limitations: Normalized T-cell clonal expansion was also low in some nonresponders. The study did not work out the antigen specificity of the expanded peripheral T cells. Partial responders at 0.1-3.0 mg/kg showed near-lowest clonal expansion.

The receptor was isolated from an adult with an advanced solid tumor such as melanoma, head and neck, liver or kidney cancer. The chain has TRBV5-5 and TRBJ1-1; unclear D gene. Here the sequenced sample was CD4+ or CD8+ T cells sorted from blood, taken in a trial of the OX40 agonist ivuxolimab. Written as DNA, the CDR3 is TGTGCCAGCAGCCAAAACCCCGGGACTGAAGCTTTCTTT. This sequence encodes CASSQNPGTEAFF.